Presented here are 27 T cell receptor beta chains from one specimen sequenced in a study of T cells expressing NK-cell markers. From its re-call of the 5' RACE reads, TCRdb lists each CDR3 protein once, without DNA. In all, the sample yields roughly 430,000 distinct CDR3 sequences. The sample was blood T cells: a sorted CD56 or NKG2C T cell subset, CD4+ or CD8+ T cells, or bulk PBMC T cells (not recorded which). These receptors originate from a woman between 18 and 70 years old in good health.

The V and J genes are TRBV12-3 or TRBV12-4 and TRBJ2-5; absent DNA, TCRdb's TRBD1 call cannot be checked. The CDR3 loop spans 13 amino acids. This CDR3 reads CASSSTGDETQYF.

V and J are TRBV20-1 and TRBJ1-5; TCRdb indicates TRBD1, and absent DNA this call remains unverified. The CDR3 length is 11 residues. Germline V gives CDR1 DFQATT, CDR2 SNEGSKA (reference sequence). CDR3 loop: CSAQDRESSHF.

The chain carries TRBV11-2 and TRBJ2-3; TCRdb designates TRBD2, a call that cannot be tested without DNA. The CDR3 covers 18 residues. Germline V gene data show CDR1 as SGHAT and CDR2 as FQNNGV. CDR3 amino acids: CASSLGDLAGEFTDTQYF. Complete variable domain (other parts from reference TRBV11-2 and TRBJ2-3): EAGVAQSPRYKIIEKRQSVAFWCNPISGHATLYWYQQILGQGPKLLIQFQNNGVVDDSQLPKDRFSAERLKGVDSTLKIQPAKLEDSAVYLCASSLGDLAGEFTDTQYFGPGTRLTVL.

The chain combines TRBV20-1 with TRBJ1-1; TCRdb returns TRBD1, unconfirmable since there is no DNA. Germline V gene sequence: CDR1 DFQATT, CDR2 SNEGSKA (reference sequence). This CDR3 comprises 14 residues. This CDR3 reads CSSGTLLPNTEAFF.

V and J are TRBV20-1 and TRBJ1-1; no DNA is available, so the TRBD1 call from TCRdb remains unchecked. This CDR3 has 13 residues. CDR1 DFQATT and CDR2 SNEGSKA come from the germline V gene (reference sequence). Here the CDR3 reads CSALTGLNTEAFF.

The chain couples TRBV7-2 to TRBJ2-6; TCRdb's D call of TRBD1 is untestable without DNA. The V gene's germline CDR1 is SGHTA and CDR2 FQGNSA. CDR3 length: 16 amino acids. CDR3 in amino acids: CASSLTPWGGANVLTF.

The CDR3 loop is CASTGGRPGNSPLHF. The V call is TRBV5-4, the J call TRBJ1-6; TCRdb's D call, TRBD1, is unchecked because there is no DNA. CDR3 length: 15 residues. Germline CDR1 reads SGHNT; CDR2 reads YYREEE (reference sequence).

The rearrangement uses TRBV7-9 and TRBJ2-5; checking the TCRdb D call of TRBD2 is not possible without DNA. The germline gives CDR1 SEHNR, CDR2 FQNEAQ (reference sequence). This CDR3 has 16 amino acids. The CDR3 sequence is CASSSLVASGQETQYF. Filled out from reference TRBV7-9 and TRBJ2-5, the complete variable domain reads DTGVSQNPRHKITKRGQNVTFRCDPISEHNRLYWYRQTLGQGPEFLTYFQNEAQLEKSRLLSDRFSAERPKGSFSTLEIQRTEQGDSAMYLCASSSLVASGQETQYFGPGTRLLVL.

V is TRBV20-1 and J is TRBJ2-3; with no DNA, the TCRdb D assignment of TRBD2 cannot be verified. Germline-derived CDR1 and CDR2 are DFQATT and SNEGSKA (reference sequence). The CDR3 totals 16 residues. The CDR3 is CSARGELAAALDTQYF.

This chain links TRBV7-2 with TRBJ2-3; the TCRdb call, TRBD1, lacks DNA for checking. The CDR3 spans 15 residues. Germline assignment: CDR1 SGHTA and CDR2 FQGNSA. Here the CDR3 reads CASRTKGGTTDTQYF. The full variable domain, in which reference TRBV7-2 and TRBJ2-3 provide the parts outside the CDR3, is GAGVSQSPSNKVTEKGKDVELRCDPISGHTALYWYRQSLGQGLEFLIYFQGNSAPDKSGLPSDRFSAERTGGSVSTLTIQRTQQEDSAVYLCASRTKGGTTDTQYFGPGTRLTVL.

The chain employs TRBV7-9 and TRBJ1-2; TCRdb designates TRBD1, a call that cannot be tested without DNA. Germline CDR1 and CDR2: SEHNR and FQNEAQ (reference sequence). The CDR3 length is 17 residues. The CDR3 is CASRHYPMGTPNYGYTF.

The J gene is TRBJ1-6, the V gene TRBV12-3 or TRBV12-4; without DNA, the TCRdb call of TRBD1 cannot be checked. The CDR3 has 15 residues. CDR3 loop: CASSPTAGGNSPLHF.

The rearrangement links TRBV7-3 to TRBJ1-5; the TRBD1 assignment by TCRdb is unverifiable without DNA. The CDR3 runs 13 residues. Germline values: CDR1 SGHTA, CDR2 FQGTGA. This CDR3 reads CASSANPGQPQHF.

The V call is TRBV29-1, the J call TRBJ2-1; the TCRdb call, TRBD2, lacks DNA for checking. CDR3 size: 13 residues. Germline V lookup: CDR1 SQVTM, CDR2 ANQGSEA. The CDR3 is CSIAVSSYNEQFF.

The chain carries TRBV9 and TRBJ2-5; TCRdb's D call, TRBD1, is unchecked because there is no DNA. CDR1 and CDR2 (germline): SGDLS, YYNGEE. This CDR3 has 16 residues. The CDR3 region is CASSPSHSQGQETQYF.

CDR3 residues: CASSPPNTDRPATNEKLFF. The V gene is TRBV18, the J gene TRBJ1-4; the D call of TRBD1 rests on TCRdb alone, since no DNA is present to check it. Germline V gives CDR1 KGHSH, CDR2 LQKENI. The CDR3 consists of 19 residues.

The chain has TRBV5-6 and TRBJ1-2. CDR3 length equals 14 residues. Germline V CDR1 and CDR2: SGHDT, YYEEEE. The CDR3 is CASTTSYTFYGYTF.

This sequence joins TRBV7-2 and TRBJ1-1; there is no DNA to check the TCRdb D call of TRBD1. The CDR3 covers 15 residues. From germline, CDR1 is SGHTA and CDR2 FQGNSA. CDR3 loop: CASSHPGQINTEAFF.

The chain carries TRBV4-2 and TRBJ1-1. The CDR3 length is 13 residues. Germline V gene sequence: CDR1 LGHNA, CDR2 YNFKEQ. The CDR3 region is CASSQDLGVEAFF.

This rearrangement joins TRBV20-1 to TRBJ2-4; as DNA is missing, the TRBD1 call by TCRdb cannot be tested. The germline CDR1 and CDR2 sequences are DFQATT and SNEGSKA (reference sequence). The CDR3 is made up of 15 amino acids. Here the CDR3 reads CSALGQGGSKNIQYF.

The V gene is TRBV7-9, the J gene TRBJ2-1; TCRdb proposes TRBD1, but this gene call is untestable without DNA. Germline CDR1 is SEHNR and CDR2 is FQNEAQ (reference sequence). The CDR3 totals 14 residues. CDR3 amino acids: CASSFGTGGPEQFF. Based on the CDR3 plus reference TRBV7-9 and TRBJ2-1, the full variable domain is DTGVSQNPRHKITKRGQNVTFRCDPISEHNRLYWYRQTLGQGPEFLTYFQNEAQLEKSRLLSDRFSAERPKGSFSTLEIQRTEQGDSAMYLCASSFGTGGPEQFFGPGTRLTVL.

The rearrangement joins TRBV4-3 to TRBJ2-1. Germline V CDR1 and CDR2: LGHNA, YSLEER. The CDR3 runs 13 residues. The CDR3 protein is CASSKTSWDEQFF.

J is TRBJ2-2 and V is TRBV7-2; the TRBD1 assignment by TCRdb is unverifiable without DNA. The CDR3 consists of 14 residues. The germline CDR1 and CDR2 sequences are SGHTA and FQGNSA. CDR3 sequence reads: CASSLNRETGELFF.

The CDR3 spells CSATLTYSPVETQYF. This chain connects TRBV20-1 to TRBJ2-5. Germline values: CDR1 DFQATT, CDR2 SNEGSKA (reference sequence). The CDR3 contains 15 residues.

The chain combines TRBV18 with TRBJ2-1; TCRdb gives TRBD2 as the D gene, but with no DNA this cannot be confirmed. CDR3 length: 15 amino acids. Looked up from germline, CDR1 is KGHSH and CDR2 is LQKENI. CDR3 sequence reads: CASSGLAGSGDEQFF.

V usage is TRBV6-5 and J usage is TRBJ2-3. The CDR3 runs 14 residues. The germline gives CDR1 MNHEY, CDR2 SVGAGI. CDR3 residues: CASSYDRSGDTQYF.

This chain links TRBV3-1 with TRBJ2-7; TCRdb calls TRBD2, which cannot be checked without DNA. Germline V gene data show CDR1 as LGHDT and CDR2 as YNNKEL (reference sequence). The CDR3 is 18 residues long. The CDR3 loop is CASSQASELAGVRYEQYF.